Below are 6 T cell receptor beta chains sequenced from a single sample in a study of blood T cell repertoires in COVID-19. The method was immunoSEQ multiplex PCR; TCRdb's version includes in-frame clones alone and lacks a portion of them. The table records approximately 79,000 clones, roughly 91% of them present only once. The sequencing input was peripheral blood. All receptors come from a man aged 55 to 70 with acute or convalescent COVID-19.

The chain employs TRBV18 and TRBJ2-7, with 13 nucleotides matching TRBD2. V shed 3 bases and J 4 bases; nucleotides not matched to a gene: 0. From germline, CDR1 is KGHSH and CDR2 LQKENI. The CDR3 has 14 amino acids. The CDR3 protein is CASSPGLAGYEQYF. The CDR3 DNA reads TGTGCCAGCTCACCGGGACTAGCGGGATACGAGCAGTACTTC. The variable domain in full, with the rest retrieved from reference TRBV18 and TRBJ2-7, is NAGVMQNPRHLVRRRGQEARLRCSPMKGHSHVYWYRQLPEEGLKFMVYLQKENIIDESGMPKERFSAEFPKEGPSILRIQQVVRGDSAAYFCASSPGLAGYEQYFGPGTRLTVT.

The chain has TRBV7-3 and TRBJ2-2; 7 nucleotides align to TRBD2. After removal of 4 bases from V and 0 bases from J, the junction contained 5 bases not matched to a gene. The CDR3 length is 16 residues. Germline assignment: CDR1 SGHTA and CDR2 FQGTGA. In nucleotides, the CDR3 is TGTGCCAGCAGCTGGAGGGGAGGGGCGAACACCGGGGAGCTGTTTTTT. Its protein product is CASSWRGGANTGELFF. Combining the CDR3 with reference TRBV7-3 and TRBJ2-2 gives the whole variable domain GAGVSQTPSNKVTEKGKYVELRCDPISGHTALYWYRQSLGQGPEFLIYFQGTGAADDSGLPNDRFFAVRPEGSVSTLKIQRTERGDSAVYLCASSWRGGANTGELFFGEGSRLTVL.

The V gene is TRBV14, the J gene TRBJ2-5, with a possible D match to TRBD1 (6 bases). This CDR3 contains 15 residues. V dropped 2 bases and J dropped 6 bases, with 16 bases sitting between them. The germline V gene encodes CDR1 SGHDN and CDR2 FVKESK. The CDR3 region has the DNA TGTGCCAGCAGCCAACTACCAACAGGGTCGAAGACCCAGTACTTC. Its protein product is CASSQLPTGSKTQYF.

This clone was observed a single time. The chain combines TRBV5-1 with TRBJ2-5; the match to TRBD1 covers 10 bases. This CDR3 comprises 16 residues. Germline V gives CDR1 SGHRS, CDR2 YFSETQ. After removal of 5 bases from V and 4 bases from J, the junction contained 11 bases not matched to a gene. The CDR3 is CASRRLMDRGGETQYF. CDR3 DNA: TGCGCCAGCAGACGCTTGATGGACAGGGGGGGAGAGACCCAGTACTTC.

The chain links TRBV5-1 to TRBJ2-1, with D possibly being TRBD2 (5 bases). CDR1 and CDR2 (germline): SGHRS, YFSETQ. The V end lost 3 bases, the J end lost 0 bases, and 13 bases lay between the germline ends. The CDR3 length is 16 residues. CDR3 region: CASSWPPGNSYNEQFF. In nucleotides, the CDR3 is TGCGCCAGCAGCTGGCCCCCGGGGAACTCCTACAATGAGCAGTTCTTC.

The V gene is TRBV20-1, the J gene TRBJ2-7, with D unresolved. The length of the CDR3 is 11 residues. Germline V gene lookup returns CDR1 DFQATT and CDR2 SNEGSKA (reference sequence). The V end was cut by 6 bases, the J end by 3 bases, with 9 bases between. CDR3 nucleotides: TGCAGTGCCCGAACTGGCTACGAGCAGTACTTC. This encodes CSARTGYEQYF.